The 22 T cell receptor beta chains listed next were all sequenced from one sample in a study of T-cell memory formation after mild COVID-19 (dated by TCRdb to 2020 to 2022). Libraries came from 5' RACE. The reads were generated on an Illumina NovaSeq 6000. TCRdb itself trimmed the public reads at Q25 with fastp, ran MiXCR and retained productive beta chains. Every CDR3 protein is listed once, alongside the most common genes and DNA of its rows. This sample is represented by almost 250,000 distinct CDR3 sequences; 15% of them were singletons. Around 2.2% of the sample is taken by the ten largest. The sample comprised PBMCs or a T cell subset sorted from them (not recorded which). Receptors originate from an adult woman who had mild COVID-19 (a few samples of this study predate the infection). The sample titles of this study are shuffled in the database, so cell type and time point are left out; the donor was told from shared clones.

The chain joins TRBV5-1 to TRBJ2-7; D is perhaps TRBD1 (6 bases). Germline V gene sequence: CDR1 SGHRS, CDR2 YFSETQ. This CDR3 is built from 16 residues. Between the trimmed V and J ends, which lost 4 bases and 6 bases, there was a span of 23 bases. For the CDR3, the DNA is TGCGCCAGCAGCGGGGGCCGGCGGAGCGGACGGGGCGAGCAGTACTTC. This translates into CASSGGRRSGRGEQYF.

This clonotype was recorded a few times. In DNA form, the CDR3 reads TGTGCCAGCAGTTTTAAGGGGGCGCGGAACACTGAAGCTTTCTTT. It translates to CASSFKGARNTEAFF. The chain recombines TRBV12-3 or TRBV12-4 with TRBJ1-1, with TRBD1 matching 7 bases. J was trimmed by 1 base and V by 3 bases; bases with no gene match: 5. This CDR3 has 15 amino acids.

This chain uses TRBV15 with TRBJ2-7; D is possibly TRBD1 (6 bases). V was shortened by 0 bases and J by 4 bases, with 13 bases between the two germline ends. Per germline, CDR1 LNHNV and CDR2 YYDKDF (reference sequence). This CDR3 is 15 amino acids long. The CDR3: CATSREPSRGYEQYF. The CDR3 DNA follows: TGTGCCACCAGCAGAGAACCGAGCAGGGGATACGAGCAGTACTTC.

V is TRBV12-3 or TRBV12-4 and J is TRBJ2-3, with D tentatively TRBD1 (6 bases). CDR3 length: 16 residues. V was trimmed by 3 bases and J by 7 bases, leaving 20 bases between them. The CDR3 nucleotides are TGTGCCAGCAGTTTTTTAGGTGGCACAGGGCAAAATACGCAGTATTTT. As protein: CASSFLGGTGQNTQYF.

This clonotype has ten or more counts. The CDR3 sequence: CASSQYHEQYF. Here the CDR3 DNA reads TGTGCCAGCAGTCAGTACCACGAGCAGTACTTC. This rearrangement joins TRBV12-3 or TRBV12-4 to TRBJ2-7; the D is unclear. V lost 5 bases and J 5 bases, leaving 7 bases between the germline ends. CDR3 size: 11 residues.

The rearrangement links TRBV12-3 or TRBV12-4 to TRBJ1-5; 11 bases line up with TRBD1. V was clipped by 7 bases and J by 7 bases; unmatched bases: 9. The CDR3 has 15 amino acids. The CDR3 region has the DNA TGTGCCAGCACCAGGACAGGGGGCGCAGGGCAGCCCCAGCATTTT. It encodes CASTRTGGAGQPQHF.

The chain is built from TRBV24-1 and TRBJ2-7; D is ambiguous. The CDR3 contains 14 residues. V shed 2 bases and J shed 4 bases, with 11 bases lying between them. Germline loops: CDR1 KGHDR, CDR2 SFDVKD. As DNA, the CDR3 is TGTGCCACCAGTGATTCTGGGATTGCTTACGAGCAGTACTTC. Translated: CATSDSGIAYEQYF.

This clonotype was recorded a few times. The chain links TRBV7-8 to TRBJ2-7; possible D gene TRBD2, 5 bases. Deletions cut 1 base from V and 2 bases from J, with 18 bases between. This CDR3 is built from 17 residues. Germline-derived CDR1 and CDR2 are SGHVS and FQNEAQ. In DNA form, the CDR3 reads TGTGCCAGCAGCTTAGAGGTACTGGCAGACTACACCTACGAGCAGTACTTC. Protein sequence: CASSLEVLADYTYEQYF.

The chain is built from TRBV3-1 and TRBJ1-1; D not certain. Germline V gene lookup returns CDR1 LGHDT and CDR2 YNNKEL (reference sequence). This CDR3 is built from 14 residues. Trimming removed 0 bases at V and 6 bases at J, with 11 bases between. The CDR3 DNA reads TGTGCCAGCAGCCAAGAGATGTCGGGCCCTGAAGCTTTCTTT. It codes for CASSQEMSGPEAFF.

This clonotype was found a few times. In DNA form, the CDR3 reads TGCAGTGCTAGGGCCGGGGAGGTGGAGACCCAGTACTTC. It translates to CSARAGEVETQYF. The chain links TRBV20-1 to TRBJ2-5; TRBD2 is a possible D gene (6 bases). The CDR3 sequence is 13 residues long. V dropped 3 bases and J dropped 5 bases, with 13 bases sitting between them. The germline V gene has CDR1 DFQATT and CDR2 SNEGSKA (reference sequence).

V usage is TRBV6-2 or TRBV6-3 and J usage is TRBJ1-5; no clear D gene. V dropped 6 bases and J dropped 5 bases, with 5 bases sitting between them. Germline assignment: CDR1 MNHEY and CDR2 SVGEGT. The CDR3 totals 11 residues. In nucleotides, the CDR3 is TGTGCCAGCAGATCTCATCAGCCCCAGCATTTT. It codes for CASRSHQPQHF.

This clonotype has only a few counts. This chain connects TRBV12-3 or TRBV12-4 to TRBJ2-7, with a tentative D call TRBD2 (6 bases). The V gene lost 4 bases and the J gene lost 2 bases, with 12 bases spanning the gap. This CDR3 has 14 residues. The CDR3 region has the DNA TGTGCCAGCAGTTCGTATAGCGGAACCTACGAGCAGTACTTC. Translation gives CASSSYSGTYEQYF.

The gene calls are TRBV20-1 and TRBJ1-1, with D hard to call. The CDR3 loop spans 12 amino acids. Trimming left V 4 bases short and J 1 base short, with 7 bases between. CDR1 and CDR2 (germline): DFQATT, SNEGSKA (reference sequence). The DNA for the CDR3 is TGCAGTGCTACTACAACGAACACTGAAGCTTTCTTT. Encoded protein: CSATTTNTEAFF.

This clonotype was observed a few times. The V gene is TRBV5-1, the J gene TRBJ2-6, with D unresolved. The CDR3 spans 16 residues. CDR1 and CDR2 from the germline V gene are SGHRS and YFSETQ. V gave up 1 base and J gave up 0 bases, with 8 bases separating them. The CDR3 DNA reads as TGCGCCAGCAGCTTGTACATGAGCTCTGGGGCCAACGTCCTGACTTTC. It specifies CASSLYMSSGANVLTF. Supplemented by reference TRBV5-1 and TRBJ2-6, the full variable domain reads KAGVTQTPRYLIKTRGQQVTLSCSPISGHRSVSWYQQTPGQGLQFLFEYFSETQRNKGNFPGRFSGRQFSNSRSEMNVSTLELGDSALYLCASSLYMSSGANVLTFGAGSRLTVL.

The chain has TRBV18 and TRBJ2-7; D may be TRBD1 (6 bases). Germline CDR1 reads KGHSH; CDR2 reads LQKENI. CDR3 size: 15 residues. V was pared by 6 bases and J by 6 bases, with 21 bases between. For the CDR3, the DNA is TGTGCCAGCTCTCAAACCGGGACATCTCAACTCGAGCAGTACTTC. Translation: CASSQTGTSQLEQYF.

This clonotype was recorded at least ten times. The rearrangement joins TRBV4-2 to TRBJ2-1, with D perhaps being TRBD1 or TRBD2 (5 bases each). Per germline, CDR1 LGHNA and CDR2 YNFKEQ. The CDR3 is 12 residues long. Between the trimmed V and J ends, which lost 3 bases and 7 bases, there was a span of 7 bases. CDR3 region: CASSHWGNEQFF. CDR3 DNA: TGTGCCAGCAGCCACTGGGGGAATGAGCAGTTCTTC.

This clonotype occurred a few times. The J gene is TRBJ2-1, the V gene TRBV19, with 7 bases lining up with TRBD1. Per germline, CDR1 LNHDA and CDR2 SQIVND (reference sequence). This CDR3 is 13 amino acids long. V lost 3 bases to trimming and J lost 6 bases; unmatched junction nucleotides: 2. The CDR3 reads CASSMNRGNEQFF. The DNA of the CDR3 is TGTGCCAGTAGTATGAACAGGGGCAATGAGCAGTTCTTC. The full variable domain, completed using reference TRBV19 and TRBJ2-1, is DGGITQSPKYLFRKEGQNVTLSCEQNLNHDAMYWYRQDPGQGLRLIYYSQIVNDFQKGDIAEGYSVSREKKESFPLTVTSAQKNPTAFYLCASSMNRGNEQFFGPGTRLTVL.

This chain uses TRBV21-1 with TRBJ1-1. TRBV21-1 is a pseudogene segment. The CDR3 has 15 residues. The CDR3 nucleotides read TGTGCCAGCAGCAAAGGGTACATATTGCGCGCTGAAGCTTTCTTT. Translating it yields CASSKGYILRAEAFF.

CDR3 loop: CASSQAQGADTGELFF. In DNA, the CDR3 is TGTGCCAGCAGCCAAGCGCAGGGGGCGGACACCGGGGAGCTGTTTTTT. The chain uses TRBV4-2 and TRBJ2-2, with TRBD1 matching over 8 bases. V was clipped by 1 base and J by 3 bases; unmatched bases: 4. In germline, CDR1 is LGHNA, CDR2 YNFKEQ. CDR3 length: 16 residues.

This clonotype was observed many times. The chain links TRBV4-2 to TRBJ2-1; 9 positions match TRBD2. Germline trimming cut 0 bases from V and 2 bases from J; bases unmatched to any gene: 14. Per germline, CDR1 LGHNA and CDR2 YNFKEQ. The CDR3 runs 20 residues. In DNA, the CDR3 is TGTGCCAGCAGCCAAGATAGCGCTAGCGGGGTGAACGGGGCCTACAATGAGCAGTTCTTC. Encoded protein: CASSQDSASGVNGAYNEQFF.

The V and J genes are TRBV7-8 and TRBJ2-6, with TRBD1 matching over 7 bases. The CDR3 is 18 amino acids. The germline CDR1 and CDR2 sequences are SGHVS and FQNEAQ. J gave up 0 bases and V 6 bases, and 11 bases lay outside the gene matches. The CDR3 region has the DNA TGTGCCAGCAGGCCACGGACAGGCACTTACTCTGGGGCCAACGTCCTGACTTTC. Its protein product is CASRPRTGTYSGANVLTF.

This clonotype was picked up a small number of times. V usage is TRBV6-1 and J usage is TRBJ2-7; 7 bases align to TRBD1. V lost 4 bases and J lost 6; bases outside the gene matches: 3. Germline assignment: CDR1 MNHNS and CDR2 SASEGT. The CDR3 has 12 residues. The CDR3, as DNA: TGTGCCAGCAGTGGACAGGGATCCGAGCAGTACTTC. Residues: CASSGQGSEQYF.